This T cell receptor beta chain was sequenced for a study of molecular identifiers for immune sequencing clone quantification. Study-wide context: For replicates, RNA isolated from 20,000 or 100,000 naive CD8 cells was divided into five portions, of which four were sequenced.

Details on this clonotype: A much larger clonotype is one base distant, so this may be a read error.

From 20,000 to 1,000,000 sorted cells, naive CD8 libraries were generated with 10%, 30% or 50% RNA. TCRdb used MiXCR to reprocess the PCR reads, holding one entry per CDR3 protein. Of more than 550,000 distinct CDR3 sequences listed, 25% were seen once; the top ten hold 0.7% to 0.95%. The CDR3 contains 15 residues. Germline CDR1 SGHNT, CDR2 YYREEE (reference sequence). V lost 6 bases, J lost 0 bases, and 7 bases stayed unmatched. This TCR came from a human donor in good health. Some libraries in this study had Jurkat cell RNA spiked in. The chain recombines TRBV5-4 with TRBJ2-7, with 9 bases fitting TRBD1. Source material: naive CD8+ T cells from blood, with Jurkat cell RNA spiked in. The subset denotes: FACS-sorted CD8+CD4-CCR7+CD45RA+ naive T cells. CDR3 in amino acids: CASKTGQGSSYEQYF. DNA for the CDR3: TGTGCCAGCAAGACGGGACAGGGTTCCTCCTACGAGCAGTACTTC.